This T cell receptor beta chain appears in the sequencing data of a study of blood T cell repertoires in COVID-19 (TCRdb year 2020). Concerning the study at large: Collaborator samples came from the United States, Italy and Spain and covered acute and convalescent phases of COVID-19. The dataset comprised deeply sampled blood TCRbeta repertoires from subjects exposed to, actively infected with, or recovered from COVID-19. The material from the prospective study consisted of cDNA or gDNA derived from T cells, B-cell-depleted T cells, or PBMCs. Samples came from the ongoing ImmuneRACE study (first 160 participants) plus 1,254 subjects from 6 global collaborators. HLA class I and class II types, where available, came from metadata supplied by the sample provider rather than from assay-based typing. The repertoires were released in a freely available public database intended as a resource for research on the immune response to SARS-CoV-2. A de-identified subject ID, COVID-19 status, age in years and sex were almost always included in the sample metadata. Broader findings and caveats from the paper: The amount of clinical and demographic metadata varied by source and participant and was provided uncurated.

Collaborating institutions collected whole blood in K2EDTA tubes following their own protocols. Collaborator samples were shipped for TCRbeta analysis as frozen whole blood, isolated PBMCs, or DNA extracted from either sample type. TCRbeta CDR3 regions were amplified from genomic DNA by means of the immunoSEQ Assay, a bias-controlled multiplex PCR. Turning to the authors' computational methods: The number of nucleated cells in each sample was estimated by amplification of reference gene primers within the assay. To quantify the absolute abundance of each unique TCRbeta CDR3 rearrangement, sequence reads were collapsed and filtered. For each sample, productive Simpson clonality was calculated as the square root of Simpson's diversity index over productive rearrangements. The table comes from immuneACCESS by way of TCRdb, which keeps in-frame sequences with V and J called. Part of the clones is missing from these tables; in studies checked, under half for an unresolved V gene and the rest for unknown reasons. The V and J calls and clone size were taken over from that table, and D and trimming were inferred from the DNA. Here the sample has 37,000 or so clones; almost 90% occur a single time. 12% of the sample belongs to the ten largest clones.

Points on this clone: Its cognate antigen has yet to be identified. Base-call qualities are not available, and no considerably larger clone is one nucleotide away.

Sequencing was done on a sample of peripheral blood. This TCR came from a man in his sixties or seventies with acute or convalescent COVID-19.

The sequence in DNA is TGTGCCAGCAGTTTAGCGGCAGGGGTCTCCTATAATTCACCCCTCCACTTT. Protein translation: CASSLAAGVSYNSPLHF. The V and J segments used are TRBV27 and TRBJ1-6, and possibly TRBD1, on 6 matching bases. Inclusive of the bounding cysteine and phenylalanine, the CDR3 is 17 residues long. CDR3 DNA is the only sequence kept; it has 51 bases, read in frame from the first base. V is shortened by 2 bases, J by 0 bases, and the region joining them spans 11 bases. CDR1 and CDR2, per the germline V gene (reference sequence), are MNHEY and SMNVEV.